Here is one T cell receptor (beta chain) with its context. Antigen specificity is unknown. Treatment indicated: 10-day PBMC culture with coronavirus spike peptide pools or control peptides (ViraFEST assay). Prior to the COVID-19 pandemic (2011-2018), the unexposed donor's CD4+ T cells were collected. This specimen belongs to a study of vaccination and CD4 T cells after COVID-19. Findings and caveats of the study: The median proportion of reactive clones detected only post-vaccination in convalescent patients was approximately 90%. SARS-CoV-2-reactive clonotype medians increased from roughly 21 to 40, not significantly.

The Oncomine TCR Beta short-read assay sequenced DNA from cultured CD4+ T cells. TCRdb used MiXCR to reprocess the PCR reads, holding one entry per CDR3 protein. This table holds about 6,900 distinct CDR3 sequences, less than 30% found once. Per germline, CDR1 DFQATT and CDR2 SNEGSKA (reference sequence). The CDR3 has 15 residues. J was trimmed by 1 base and V by 0 bases; bases with no gene match: 3. Sequencing input: CD4+ T cells from blood, cultured in vitro. V is TRBV20-1 and J is TRBJ2-3; 8 nucleotides line up with TRBD1. This TCR was recovered from a human donor in good health. CDR3 amino acids: CSARDGGQGTDTQYF. DNA for the CDR3: TGCAGTGCTAGAGATGGGGGACAGGGCACAGATACGCAGTATTTT.